This record covers a single T cell receptor (beta chain). The protocol was immunoSEQ multiplex PCR, while the TCRdb copy is restricted to in-frame clones and leaves out a portion. The repertoire holds about 170,000 clones, with approximately 90% as singletons. The source of the sample is a study of blood T cell repertoires in COVID-19. The V gene lost 7 bases and the J gene lost 0 bases, with 13 bases spanning the gap. The CDR3 loop spans 15 amino acids. Germline V gene lookup returns CDR1 MDHEN and CDR2 SYDVKM. The chain employs TRBV28 and TRBJ1-3, with D possibly TRBD1 on 5 matching bases. The specimen was peripheral blood. The sequence was collected from a man between 18 and 29 years old with COVID-19, enrolled during active disease. CDR3 DNA: TGTGCCAGCAAGTACCAGGGTTTCTCTGGAAACACCATATATTTT. It codes for CASKYQGFSGNTIYF.